The TCR beta chain under discussion was sequenced for a study of T cells in Graves' hyperthyroidism and ophthalmopathy. As for the study in general: The initial diagnosis was the point when peripheral blood was collected, ahead of any treatment.

This clonotype was seen only a few times. RNA transcripts gave rise to amplified TCR beta CDR3 regions. A first-round RT-PCR of the TCR CDR3 used the HTBI primer set. TCRdb re-analysed the multiplex PCR reads in MiXCR, keeping a single row per CDR3 protein. The sample has some 440,000 distinct CDR3 sequences, approximately 14% seen once. The trim removed 0 bases at V and 2 bases at J, leaving 6 bases unmatched. The germline CDR1 and CDR2 sequences are SGDLS and YYNGEE. The CDR3 consists of 16 residues. Hyperthyroidism was newly diagnosed in patients aged 18 to 65 (duration under 2 months). The sample comprised blood. The TCR sequence derives from a woman younger than 35 with Graves' hyperthyroidism. The V and J genes are TRBV9 and TRBJ2-7; 9 bases line up with TRBD2. The CDR3 DNA follows: TGTGCCAGCAGCGTAGACGCGCGGGAGGGCCCCTACGAGCAGTACTTC. Its protein is CASSVDAREGPYEQYF.